This is a list of T cell receptor beta chains from one sample in a study of T-cell memory formation after mild COVID-19. From the 5' RACE reads, TCRdb called clonotypes with MiXCR, one entry per CDR3 protein. The sample holds about 300,000 distinct CDR3 sequences, approximately 19% seen once. The sample was PBMCs or a T cell subset sorted from them (not recorded which). All receptors derive from a young man who had mild COVID-19 (a few samples of this study predate the infection). Cell type and time point are not known. Both conserved end residues are part of each CDR3. The D gene is left open where the match is weak. Clone sizes are given selectively: once, few, many, or a class where the clone is expanded.

.	.	TRBV6-5	TRBJ2-1	CASSYGGRTSNEQFF	TGTGCCAGCAGTTACGGGGGGCGAACCAGCAATGAGCAGTTCTTC
.	TRBD1	TRBV12-3/TRBV12-4	TRBJ1-1	CASTPGQRNTEAFF	TGTGCCAGCACTCCGGGACAGCGAAACACTGAAGCTTTCTTT
.	.	TRBV3-1	TRBJ2-1	CASSQNPGPVEQFF	TGTGCCAGCAGCCAGAACCCTGGACCCGTGGAGCAGTTCTTC
.	.	TRBV3-1	TRBJ1-5	CASSQDQNQPQHF	TGTGCCAGCAGCCAAGATCAGAATCAGCCCCAGCATTTT
few	.	TRBV5-1	TRBJ2-3	CASSLDGRPTDTQYF	TGCGCCAGCAGCTTAGACGGCCGCCCCACAGATACGCAGTATTTT
.	TRBD2	TRBV4-3	TRBJ2-2	CASSRRTSGVNTGELFF	TGCGCCAGCAGCCGCCGGACTAGCGGGGTGAACACCGGGGAGCTGTTTTTT
.	.	TRBV27	TRBJ1-5	CASSFGGGHQPQHF	TGTGCCAGCAGTTTTGGAGGAGGGCATCAGCCCCAGCATTTT
.	.	TRBV27	TRBJ1-2	CASSFSRGSVYGYTF	TGTGCCAGCAGTTTTAGCAGGGGAAGTGTCTATGGCTACACCTTC
few	.	TRBV10-3	TRBJ2-7	CAISESGGQYF	TGTGCCATCAGTGAGTCTGGCGGGCAGTACTTC
.	.	TRBV20-1	TRBJ1-4	CSAGVSNEKLFF	TGCAGCGCAGGGGTGTCTAATGAAAAACTGTTTTTT
few	.	TRBV7-9	TRBJ1-5	CASSLSGFDQPQHF	TGTGCCAGCAGCTTATCCGGTTTCGATCAGCCCCAGCATTTT
many	.	TRBV27	TRBJ1-1	CASSSSNTEAFF	TGTGCCAGCAGTTCGTCTAACACTGAAGCTTTCTTT
few	.	TRBV5-1	TRBJ1-4	CASSFLTGINEKLFF	TGCGCCAGCAGCTTCTTGACGGGAATAAATGAAAAACTGTTTTTT